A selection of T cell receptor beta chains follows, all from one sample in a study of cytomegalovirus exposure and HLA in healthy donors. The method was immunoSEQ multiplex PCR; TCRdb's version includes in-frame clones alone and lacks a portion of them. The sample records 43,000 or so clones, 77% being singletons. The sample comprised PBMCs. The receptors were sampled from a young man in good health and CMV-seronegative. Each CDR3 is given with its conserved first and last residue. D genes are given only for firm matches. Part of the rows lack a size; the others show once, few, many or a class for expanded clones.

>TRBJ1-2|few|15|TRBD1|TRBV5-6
TGTGCCAGCAGCCGGACAGGGGGCCGTAATTATGGCTACACCTTC
CASSRTGGRNYGYTF
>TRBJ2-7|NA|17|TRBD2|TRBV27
TGTGCCAGCAGTCCTCAGCCCGGGACTAGCGGGAGCTACGAGCAGTACTTC
CASSPQPGTSGSYEQYF
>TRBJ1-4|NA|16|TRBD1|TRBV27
TGTGCCAGCAGGTATCAGGGGGCAGGTTCTAATGAAAAACTGTTTTTT
CASRYQGAGSNEKLFF
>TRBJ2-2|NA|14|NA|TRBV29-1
TGCAGCGTTGCGGGCGGGTTAAACACCGGGGAGCTGTTTTTT
CSVAGGLNTGELFF
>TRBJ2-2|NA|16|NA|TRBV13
TGTGCCAGCAGCTTTCTAGCGTACGCGAACACCGGGGAGCTGTTTTTT
CASSFLAYANTGELFF
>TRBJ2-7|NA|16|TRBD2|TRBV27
TGTGCCAGCAGTAGACTAGCGGGAGGGACCCCCTACGAGCAGTACTTC
CASSRLAGGTPYEQYF
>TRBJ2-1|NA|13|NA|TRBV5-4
TGTGCCAGCAGGCCTAGCGAAGTTGGGGAGCAGTTCTTC
CASRPSEVGEQFF
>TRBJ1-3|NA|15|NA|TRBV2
TGTGCCAGCAGCGCTGAGGGAACCCCTGGAAACACCATATATTTT
CASSAEGTPGNTIYF
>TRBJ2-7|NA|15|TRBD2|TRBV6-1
TGTGCCAGCAGTGAAGGGTGGACTAGGTCCTACGAGCAGTACTTC
CASSEGWTRSYEQYF
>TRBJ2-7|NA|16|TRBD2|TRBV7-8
TGTGCCAGCAGCGGCGGGGGGTTGCAAAGCTCCTACGAGCAGTACTTC
CASSGGGLQSSYEQYF
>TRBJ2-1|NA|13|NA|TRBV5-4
TGTGCCAGCAGCTTTCAGGGTTATGATGAGCAGTTCTTC
CASSFQGYDEQFF
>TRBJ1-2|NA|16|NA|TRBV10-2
TGCGCCAGCAGTGAGGGACAGCCAGCTCAATATTATGGCTACACCTTC
CASSEGQPAQYYGYTF
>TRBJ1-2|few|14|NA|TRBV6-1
TGTGCCAGCAGTGAAGCCGGGACACCCTATGGCTACACCTTC
CASSEAGTPYGYTF
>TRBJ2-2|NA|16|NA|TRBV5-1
TGCGCCACCCACCCCTCTCGGGGGGCGGGAACCGGGGAGCTGTTTTTT
CATHPSRGAGTGELFF
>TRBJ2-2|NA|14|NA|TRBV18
TGTGCCAGCTCACCAATGCGGGGCCCCGGGGAGCTGTTTTTT
CASSPMRGPGELFF
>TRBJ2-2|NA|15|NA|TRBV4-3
TGCGCCAGCAGCCCGGTAGCCGTGAACACCGGGGAGCTGTTTTTT
CASSPVAVNTGELFF
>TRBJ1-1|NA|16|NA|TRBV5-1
TGCGCCAGCAGCCTTGCCCGGGGGGGGTTGAACACTGAAGCTTTCTTT
CASSLARGGLNTEAFF
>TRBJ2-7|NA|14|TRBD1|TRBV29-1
TGCAGCGTTGATCGGGGACAGGATACATACGAGCAGTACTTC
CSVDRGQDTYEQYF
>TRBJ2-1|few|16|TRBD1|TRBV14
TGTGCCAGCAGCCCGCGACAGGGGAGCACCTACAATGAGCAGTTCTTC
CASSPRQGSTYNEQFF
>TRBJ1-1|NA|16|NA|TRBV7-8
TGTGCCAGCAGCTTAGTTGGGGCAGGGGTGAACACTGAAGCTTTCTTT
CASSLVGAGVNTEAFF
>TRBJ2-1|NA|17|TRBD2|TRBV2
TGTGCCAGCAGTGAACACCAAGGACTAGCGGGATACAATGAGCAGTTCTTC
CASSEHQGLAGYNEQFF
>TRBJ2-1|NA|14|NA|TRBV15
TGTGCCACCAGCAGAGACAGCGGATACAATGAGCAGTTCTTC
CATSRDSGYNEQFF
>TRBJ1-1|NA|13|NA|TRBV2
TGTGCCAGCCTCCGGGAACATAACACTGAAGCTTTCTTT
CASLREHNTEAFF
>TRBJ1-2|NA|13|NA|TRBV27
TGTGCCAGCAGTTTGGGGGGGGGAGGTGGCTACACCTTC
CASSLGGGGGYTF
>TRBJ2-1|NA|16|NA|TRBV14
TGTGCCAGCAGCCTTCGTTCTCCCTGGGCCGACAATGAGCAGTTCTTC
CASSLRSPWADNEQFF
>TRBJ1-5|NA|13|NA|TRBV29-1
TGCAGCGTTGGGGGGGGCCCTAATCAGCCCCAGCATTTT
CSVGGGPNQPQHF
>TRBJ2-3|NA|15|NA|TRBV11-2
TGTGCCAGCAGTCCCGCAGGGGCCCGCACAGATACGCAGTATTTT
CASSPAGARTDTQYF
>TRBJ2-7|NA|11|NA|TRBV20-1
TGCAGTGTCGTGGAGGGATCGGAGCAGTACTTC
CSVVEGSEQYF
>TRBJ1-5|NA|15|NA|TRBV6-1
TGTGCCAGCAGTGTAGAGAGGTATACTGGGAGTACCCAGCATTTT
CASSVERYTGSTQHF
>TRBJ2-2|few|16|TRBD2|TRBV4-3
TGCGCCAGCAGCCCCCTAGCGGGAGGGCCCGGCGGGGAGCTGTTTTTT
CASSPLAGGPGGELFF
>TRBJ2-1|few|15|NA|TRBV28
TGTGCCAGCAGTTTGGACGGGAGCTCCTACAATGAGCAGTTCTTC
CASSLDGSSYNEQFF
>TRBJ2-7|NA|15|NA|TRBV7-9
TGTGCCAGCAGTTATGCTGGGGGGGCGAGCTACGAGCAGTACTTC
CASSYAGGASYEQYF
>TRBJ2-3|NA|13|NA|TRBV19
TGTGCCAGTAGTATATTTTACACAGATACGCAGTATTTT
CASSIFYTDTQYF
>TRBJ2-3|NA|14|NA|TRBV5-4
TGTGCCAGCAGCCACTATCGCTCCACAGATACGCAGTATTTT
CASSHYRSTDTQYF
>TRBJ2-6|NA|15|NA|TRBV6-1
TGTGCCAGCAGAACCTCAGGGTCTGGGGCCAACGTCCTGACTTTC
CASRTSGSGANVLTF
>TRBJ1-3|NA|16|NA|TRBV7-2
TGTGCCAGCAGCTTGGGGAGGGGGGACTCTGGAAACACCATATATTTT
CASSLGRGDSGNTIYF
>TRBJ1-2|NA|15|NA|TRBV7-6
TGTGCCAGCAGCTTAGCTTCAGTCGGGAGCTATGGCTACACCTTC
CASSLASVGSYGYTF
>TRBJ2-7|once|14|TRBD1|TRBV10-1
TGCGCCAGCACTACGACAGGGGCCTCCTACGAGCAGTACTTC
CASTTTGASYEQYF
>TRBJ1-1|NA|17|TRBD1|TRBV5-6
TGTGCCAGCAGCTTGTTAGGGACAGGGGAGCAAAGAACACGAGCTTTCTTT
CASSLLGTGEQRTRAFF
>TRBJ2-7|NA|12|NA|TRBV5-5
TGTGCCAGCAGCTTGGAACTATACGAGCAGTACTTC
CASSLELYEQYF
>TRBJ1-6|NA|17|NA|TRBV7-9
TGTGCCAGCAGCTTAGGCGACGCCACTGGGAGCAATTCACCCCTCCACTTT
CASSLGDATGSNSPLHF
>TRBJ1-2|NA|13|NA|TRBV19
TGTGCCAGTAGTATAAGGCGGCCAGAAGGCTACACCTTC
CASSIRRPEGYTF
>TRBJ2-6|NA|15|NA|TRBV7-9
TGTGCCAGCAGCTCACTAGCAGCGGGGGCCAACGTCCTGACTTTC
CASSSLAAGANVLTF
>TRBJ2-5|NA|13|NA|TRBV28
TGTGCCAGCAGTTTACCGGGAGAAGAGACCCAGTACTTC
CASSLPGEETQYF
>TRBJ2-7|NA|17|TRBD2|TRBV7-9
TGTTCCAGCAGCTTAGATGTGGGAGGGGCCGGTAGGGTCGAGCAGTACTTC
CSSSLDVGGAGRVEQYF
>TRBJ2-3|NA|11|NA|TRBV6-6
TGTGCCACCGACGGAGGGGATACGCAGTATTTT
CATDGGDTQYF
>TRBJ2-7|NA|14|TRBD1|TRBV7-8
TGTGCCAGCAGCTTAGCGGCACAGGGGTACGAGCAGTACTTC
CASSLAAQGYEQYF
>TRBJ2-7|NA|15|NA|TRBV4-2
TGTGCCAGCAGCCAAGGACCCGGGATGGCCTACGAGCAGTACTTC
CASSQGPGMAYEQYF
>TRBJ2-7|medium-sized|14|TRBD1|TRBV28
TGTGCCAGCAGTAAACAGGGGAGCTTCGGGAAGCAGTACTTC
CASSKQGSFGKQYF
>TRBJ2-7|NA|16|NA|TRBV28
TGTGCCAGCAGTCCCACCTTGGGGGGGGGCGGATACGAGCAGTACTTC
CASSPTLGGGGYEQYF
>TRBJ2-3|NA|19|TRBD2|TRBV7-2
TGTGCCAGCAGCTTAAGTGGCGGGAGGGCCTCTTCGGGCACAGATACGCAGTATTTT
CASSLSGGRASSGTDTQYF
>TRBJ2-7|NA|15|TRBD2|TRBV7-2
TGTGCCAGCAGCTTGAGGACTAGCGGGAGTCGCGAGCAGTACTTC
CASSLRTSGSREQYF
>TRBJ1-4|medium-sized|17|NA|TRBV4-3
TGCGCCAGCAGCCAAGGGGGCGCGGGCGGGGGTGGAGAAAAACTGTTTTTT
CASSQGGAGGGGEKLFF
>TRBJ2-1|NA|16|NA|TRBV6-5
TGTGCCAGCAGTTACTCGTCGGGGGAGTTTAACAATGAGCAGTTCTTC
CASSYSSGEFNNEQFF
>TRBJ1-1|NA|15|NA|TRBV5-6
TGTGCCAGCAGCATGACAGTTTCTTTGAACACTGAAGCTTTCTTT
CASSMTVSLNTEAFF
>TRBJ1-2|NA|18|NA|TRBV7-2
TGTGCCAGCAGCCCCGACTTGTTACGAGTTCGGAGGGCCTATGGCTACACCTTC
CASSPDLLRVRRAYGYTF